The 2 T cell receptor beta chains below all came from one sample that was sequenced in a study of cytomegalovirus exposure and HLA in healthy donors. Both 60 Vbeta primers and 13 Jbeta primers went into the PCR. This table comes from immunoSEQ multiplex PCR, and its TCRdb copy is limited to in-frame clones, with some not included. In the table there are some 200,000 clones, under 90% of which are singletons. Sequencing was done on a sample of PBMCs. The receptors stem from a boy aged 2 to 9 in good health and CMV-seronegative.

J is TRBJ1-1 and V is TRBV27; perhaps TRBD1 as D (6 bases). V lost 6 bases and J 3 bases, leaving 11 bases between the germline ends. Germline lookup yields CDR1 MNHEY and CDR2 SMNVEV (reference sequence). CDR3 length: 13 amino acids. The DNA of the CDR3 is TGTGCCAGCAGGGAATCAGGGGACACTGAAGCTTTCTTT. This gives the protein CASRESGDTEAFF.

The genes are TRBV4-2 and TRBJ2-3, with a possible D match to TRBD2 (7 bases). The CDR3 has 16 residues. The germline CDR1 and CDR2 sequences are LGHNA and YNFKEQ. Trimming took 4 bases from V and 2 from J, leaving 16 bases between them. The CDR3 loop is CASSPLAGANTDTQYF. The DNA of the CDR3 is TGTGCCAGCAGCCCCCTCGCGGGGGCGAACACAGATACGCAGTATTTT.